This record covers a single T cell receptor beta chain. This record belongs to a study of blood T cell repertoires in COVID-19. Study-wide background: From T cells, B-cell-depleted T cells, or PBMCs came the material, which was cDNA or gDNA.

There are 13 residues in the CDR3. Germline trimming cut 5 bases from V and 3 bases from J; bases unmatched to any gene: 2. Germline V lookup: CDR1 KGHDR, CDR2 SFDVKD. Per the authors' pipeline: Using reference gene primer amplification, nucleated cell counts were estimated. Method: immunoSEQ multiplex PCR; TCRdb's copy keeps in-frame clones and lacks some. The DNA was the basis for D and trimming; V, J and clone size are from that table. The table includes about 220,000 clones, approximately 82% detected once. The V call is TRBV24-1, the J call TRBJ2-5; 7 bases match TRBD1. The sequence was obtained from a man between 35 and 55 years old who had recovered from COVID-19. Sequenced input: peripheral blood. The CDR3 DNA reads TGTGCCACCAGTGTTACAGGGGAAGAGACCCAGTACTTC. This gives the protein CATSVTGEETQYF.